These 27 T cell receptor beta chains were sequenced from one sample in a study of cytomegalovirus exposure and HLA in healthy donors. PCR involved 60 Vbeta and 13 Jbeta primers. Assay: immunoSEQ multiplex PCR; the TCRdb copy retains only in-frame clones and omits some. The sample shows more than 150,000 clones, around 76% of them seen only once. Sequenced: PBMCs. The receptors derive from a man aged 35-49 years in good health and CMV-seronegative.

V and J are TRBV7-2 and TRBJ2-3; the D is unclear. Trimming took off 0 bases at V and 4 bases at J, with 17 bases between the two ends. In germline, CDR1 is SGHTA, CDR2 FQGNSA. The CDR3 sequence is 17 residues long. The CDR3 reads CASSLASTARSPDTQYF. The CDR3 DNA sequence: TGTGCCAGCAGCTTAGCGTCGACGGCTAGAAGTCCAGATACGCAGTATTTT.

This clone appeared a single time. The chain carries TRBV6-8 and TRBJ2-3, with 7 bases aligning to TRBD1. With V trimmed by 0 bases and J by 5 bases, 11 bases remained unmatched. Germline CDR1 MNHGY, CDR2 SAAAGT. This CDR3 region has 17 residues. CDR3: CASSYSKTGARKDTQYF. The CDR3 region has the DNA TGTGCCAGCAGTTACTCGAAAACAGGGGCTCGCAAAGATACGCAGTATTTT.

This clone was detected only a few times. CDR3 in amino acids: CASSQDPVNTEAFF. The CDR3 DNA follows: TGCGCCAGCAGCCAAGATCCGGTGAACACTGAAGCTTTCTTT. The chain employs TRBV4-3 and TRBJ1-1, with D hard to call. The CDR3 contains 14 residues. Germline CDR1 is LGHNA and CDR2 is YSLEER. Trimming took off 0 bases at V and 0 bases at J, with 5 bases between the two ends.

On this clone itself: Other DNA variants within this sample encode the same CDR3. The chain uses TRBV30 and TRBJ1-1; the D is unclear. This CDR3 is 13 amino acids long. V gave up 2 bases and J gave up 5 bases, with 12 bases separating them. Germline V gene lookup returns CDR1 GTSNPN and CDR2 SVGIG (reference sequence). In DNA form, the CDR3 reads TGTGCCTGGAGTCCCCGCCGGGAAACTGAAGCTTTCTTT. The encoded protein is CAWSPRRETEAFF.

The rearrangement links TRBV7-9 to TRBJ1-3; D is possibly TRBD1 (5 bases). The V end was cut by 5 bases, the J end by 4 bases, with 12 bases between. Germline V CDR1 and CDR2: SEHNR, FQNEAQ (reference sequence). The CDR3 is made up of 14 amino acids. The DNA of the CDR3 is TGTGCCAGCAGCCGGCAGGGTTCGGGAAACACCATATATTTT. Amino acid sequence: CASSRQGSGNTIYF.

This chain connects TRBV28 to TRBJ2-7; 7 nucleotides align to TRBD1. With V trimmed by 6 bases and J by 4 bases, 6 bases remained unmatched. Germline V gives CDR1 MDHEN, CDR2 SYDVKM. This CDR3 comprises 13 residues. The CDR3 DNA reads as TGTGCCAGCAGGACGGACAGGATTTACGAGCAGTACTTC. This translates into CASRTDRIYEQYF.

The V and J genes are TRBV5-1 and TRBJ2-2, with 7 bases identical to TRBD2. CDR3 length: 14 amino acids. Germline CDR1 and CDR2: SGHRS and YFSETQ. V shed 5 bases and J 3 bases; nucleotides not matched to a gene: 4. The CDR3 bases are TGCGCCAGCAGAGGTCTAGCGGACACCGGGGAGCTGTTTTTT. The encoded protein is CASRGLADTGELFF.

Details on this clone: Other DNA sequences from this sample encode an identical CDR3 as well. This rearrangement joins TRBV18 to TRBJ1-4; weak D call: TRBD1 (5 bases). The germline V gene has CDR1 KGHSH and CDR2 LQKENI. Between the trimmed V and J ends, which lost 2 bases and 4 bases, there was a span of 8 bases. This CDR3 is 14 amino acids long. CDR3 coding DNA: TGTGCCAGCTCACCAGGGCAGGGTAATGAAAAACTGTTTTTT. This gives the protein CASSPGQGNEKLFF.

With respect to this clone: The identical CDR3 is also encoded by other nucleotide sequences in the sample. The genes are TRBV5-4 and TRBJ2-5, with 7 bases that match TRBD2. Trimming removed 5 bases from V and 0 bases from J; junction bases left unmatched: 7. Germline V CDR1 and CDR2: SGHNT, YYREEE (reference sequence). The CDR3 is 15 residues long. The chain's CDR3 is CASSVGGGDQETQYF. As DNA, the CDR3 is TGTGCCAGCAGTGTCGGTGGGGGGGACCAAGAGACCCAGTACTTC.

The chain couples TRBV28 to TRBJ1-2, with unresolved D. Trimming stripped 2 bases from V and 7 bases from J, with 11 bases between. The length of the CDR3 is 13 residues. Germline CDR1 is MDHEN and CDR2 is SYDVKM. CDR3 DNA sequence: TGTGCCAGCAGTTTACCCCAGGCTGGTGGCTACACCTTC. This encodes CASSLPQAGGYTF.

The chain is built from TRBV7-2 and TRBJ2-7; 7 positions match TRBD2. Germline CDR1 reads SGHTA; CDR2 reads FQGNSA. Trimming cost V 2 bases and J 4 bases; bases outside gene matches: 8. This CDR3 has 15 residues. DNA for the CDR3: TGTGCCAGCAGCTTACCCCGGACTAGAGGATACGAGCAGTACTTC. Amino acid sequence: CASSLPRTRGYEQYF. Filled out from reference TRBV7-2 and TRBJ2-7, the complete variable domain reads GAGVSQSPSNKVTEKGKDVELRCDPISGHTALYWYRQSLGQGLEFLIYFQGNSAPDKSGLPSDRFSAERTGGSVSTLTIQRTQQEDSAVYLCASSLPRTRGYEQYFGPGTRLTVT.

The V and J genes are TRBV6-1 and TRBJ1-6; D unresolved. V was pared by 8 bases and J by 6 bases, with 8 bases between. The germline CDR1 and CDR2 sequences are MNHNS and SASEGT. There are 12 residues in the CDR3. CDR3 coding DNA: TGTGCCAGCCATCCGAGTAATTCACCCCTCCACTTT. Its translation is CASHPSNSPLHF.

V gene TRBV5-6 combines with J gene TRBJ2-1, with a possible D match to TRBD1 (5 bases). The germline V and J ends were trimmed by 2 bases and 3 bases, with 12 bases remaining between them. Per the germline V gene, CDR1 is SGHDT and CDR2 is YYEEEE. The CDR3 is 15 residues long. CDR3 DNA sequence: TGTGCCAGCAGCTTAGGCAGGGTAGTCTACAATGAGCAGTTCTTC. It yields the protein CASSLGRVVYNEQFF.

The chain is built from TRBV6-5 and TRBJ2-7; D is possibly TRBD2 (6 bases). V lost 6 bases, J lost 6 bases, and 18 bases lay in between. Germline assignment: CDR1 MNHEY and CDR2 SVGAGI. The CDR3 contains 14 residues. The CDR3 loop is CASSVGGKAGEQYF. The CDR3 bases are TGTGCCAGCAGCGTGGGGGGTAAGGCTGGCGAGCAGTACTTC.

The sample holds a few counts of this clone. The J gene is TRBJ2-7, the V gene TRBV30; 9 nucleotides line up with TRBD2. CDR3 length: 13 residues. Germline CDR1 is GTSNPN and CDR2 is SVGIG (reference sequence). Losses at the gene ends were 2 bases for V and 2 bases for J; bases not matched to a gene: 1. The CDR3 DNA sequence: TGTGCCTGGAGTAGCGGGGGGCCCTACGAGCAGTACTTC. Amino acid sequence: CAWSSGGPYEQYF.

As for this clone: The sample carries other DNA sequences with the same CDR3. The DNA of the CDR3 is TGTGCCAGCAGCTTAGTAAGGGGGCGTGAAAAACTGTTTTTT. Translating gives CASSLVRGREKLFF. The J gene is TRBJ1-4, the V gene TRBV11-2, with TRBD1 identical over 7 bases. This CDR3 has 14 amino acids. Trimming removed 1 base from V and 7 bases from J; junction bases left unmatched: 3. Looked up from germline, CDR1 is SGHAT and CDR2 is FQNNGV.

The chain joins TRBV28 to TRBJ2-1, with TRBD1 identical over 10 bases. This CDR3 spans 16 amino acids. Germline V gene lookup returns CDR1 MDHEN and CDR2 SYDVKM. V dropped 9 bases and J dropped 3; count of bases not matched to a gene: 11. The CDR3 protein is CASLTTGGPRYNEQFF. As DNA, the CDR3 is TGTGCCAGTCTAACGACAGGGGGCCCCCGCTACAATGAGCAGTTCTTC. Full variable domain (rest looked up from reference TRBV28 and TRBJ2-1): DVKVTQSSRYLVKRTGEKVFLECVQDMDHENMFWYRQDPGLGLRLIYFSYDVKMKEKGDIPEGYSVSREKKERFSLILESASTNQTSMYLCASLTTGGPRYNEQFFGPGTRLTVL.

DNA for the CDR3: TGTGCCAGCAGCCCTAACACAGGGTTCGCTGGAAACACCATATATTTT. It codes for CASSPNTGFAGNTIYF. The chain employs TRBV7-9 and TRBJ1-3; TRBD1 is a possible D gene (6 bases). The ends were cut back, 5 bases at V and 2 bases at J, with 16 bases in the middle. This CDR3 has 16 amino acids. CDR1 is SEHNR and CDR2 is FQNEAQ in the germline V gene (reference sequence).

V and J are TRBV11-3 and TRBJ2-7; D is possibly TRBD1 (6 bases). The CDR3 sequence is 11 residues long. V lost 7 bases and J lost 7, with 11 bases in between. Germline CDR1 reads SGHNT; CDR2 reads YENEEA. The CDR3 DNA follows: TGTGCCAGCACAATAAGGGGGGAGCAGTACTTC. Protein sequence: CASTIRGEQYF. The whole variable domain, remainder taken from reference TRBV11-3 and TRBJ2-7, is EAGVVQSPRYKIIEKKQPVAFWCNPISGHNTLYWYLQNLGQGPELLIRYENEEAVDDSQLPKDRFSAERLKGVDSTLKIQPAELGDSAVYLCASTIRGEQYFGPGTRLTVT.

The rearrangement uses TRBV5-4 and TRBJ2-2; D is perhaps TRBD2 (6 bases). Per germline, CDR1 SGHNT and CDR2 YYREEE (reference sequence). The CDR3 length is 13 residues. V was trimmed by 1 base and J by 7 bases, leaving 8 bases between them. CDR3 sequence (DNA): TGTGCCAGCAGCTTGAGAGCGGGCGGGGAGCTGTTTTTT. Amino acid sequence: CASSLRAGGELFF.

The chain employs TRBV11-3 and TRBJ1-2, with D maybe TRBD1 (5 bases). V was shortened by 2 bases and J by 1 base, with 8 bases between the two germline ends. Germline V gene data show CDR1 as SGHNT and CDR2 as YENEEA. CDR3 length equals 14 residues. The CDR3 reads CASSLSTGNYGYTF. The CDR3 DNA is TGTGCCAGCAGCTTATCAACAGGTAACTATGGCTACACCTTC.

The chain recombines TRBV4-1 with TRBJ1-5, with D hard to call. Germline loops: CDR1 MGHRA, CDR2 YSYEKL. This CDR3 is built from 14 residues. V was cut by 0 bases and J by 1 base, with 4 bases left in between. The CDR3 coding sequence is TGCGCCAGCAGCCAAGAGGAGAGCAATCAGCCCCAGCATTTT. Translation: CASSQEESNQPQHF.

V and J are TRBV2 and TRBJ1-5, with D possibly TRBD1 on 5 matching bases. Germline assignment: CDR1 SNHLY and CDR2 FYNNEI. Trimming shortened V by 7 bases and J by 3 bases, and 13 bases separated the two germline ends. This CDR3 contains 14 residues. The CDR3 reads CASTRARDNQPQHF. The DNA for the CDR3 is TGTGCCAGCACCCGGGCCAGGGACAATCAGCCCCAGCATTTT.

CDR3 nucleotides: TGTGCCAGCAGCCCCGTAGGGGGACAGGTCTCCTACGAGCAGTACTTC. Protein product: CASSPVGGQVSYEQYF. The chain couples TRBV11-2 to TRBJ2-7; 8 bases map to TRBD1. The CDR3 is 16 amino acids. After removal of 5 bases from V and 0 bases from J, the junction contained 9 bases not matched to a gene. CDR1 is SGHAT and CDR2 is FQNNGV in the germline V gene.

This chain links TRBV5-1 with TRBJ2-5; 7 bases align to TRBD2. Germline values: CDR1 SGHRS, CDR2 YFSETQ. The CDR3 is made up of 13 amino acids. Trimming took 2 bases from V and 4 from J; bases not matched to a gene: 2. The CDR3 region is CASSFGGTETQYF. The CDR3 DNA is TGCGCCAGCAGCTTCGGGGGGACAGAGACCCAGTACTTC.

The chain combines TRBV6-6 with TRBJ2-7; no clear D. The germline gives CDR1 MNHNY, CDR2 SVGAGI (reference sequence). This CDR3 spans 15 amino acids. Trimming took 6 bases from V and 5 from J, leaving 20 bases between them. CDR3 loop: CASSRLTTRGNEQYF. The DNA for the CDR3 is TGTGCCAGCAGCCGCCTTACAACTCGAGGCAACGAGCAGTACTTC.

This sequence joins TRBV19 and TRBJ2-2; possibly TRBD2 for D (6 bases). The CDR3 runs 13 residues. The V end lost 7 bases, the J end lost 4 bases, and 10 bases lay between the germline ends. Germline CDR1 is LNHDA and CDR2 is SQIVND (reference sequence). CDR3 DNA sequence: TGTGCCAGTACTAGCGAAGCCACCGGGGAGCTGTTTTTT. It encodes CASTSEATGELFF.